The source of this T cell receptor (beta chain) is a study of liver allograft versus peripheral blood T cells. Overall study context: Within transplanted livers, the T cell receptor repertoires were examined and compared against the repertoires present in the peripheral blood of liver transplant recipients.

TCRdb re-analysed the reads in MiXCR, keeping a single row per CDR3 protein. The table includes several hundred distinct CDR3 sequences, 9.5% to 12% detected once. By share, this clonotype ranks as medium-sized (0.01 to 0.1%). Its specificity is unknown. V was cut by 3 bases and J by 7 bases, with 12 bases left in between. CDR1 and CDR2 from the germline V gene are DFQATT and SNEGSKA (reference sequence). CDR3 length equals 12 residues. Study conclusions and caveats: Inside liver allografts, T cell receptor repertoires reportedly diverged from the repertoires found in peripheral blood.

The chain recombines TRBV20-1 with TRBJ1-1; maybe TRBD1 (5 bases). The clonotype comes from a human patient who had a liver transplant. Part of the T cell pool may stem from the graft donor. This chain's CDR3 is CSASGGFGEAFF. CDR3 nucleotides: TGCAGTGCTAGTGGGGGGTTTGGTGAAGCTTTCTTT.